Below, one T cell receptor (beta chain) is given with its context. Trimming cost V 3 bases and J 8 bases, with 10 bases left between them. This CDR3 contains 12 residues. The germline V gene encodes CDR1 LNHDA and CDR2 SQIVND (reference sequence). The repertoire was sequenced with immunoSEQ multiplex PCR; TCRdb's copy has only in-frame clones and lacks some. Here the sample spans 200,000 to 250,000 clones, about four fifths being singletons. This sample is part of a study of blood T cell repertoires in COVID-19. This rearrangement joins TRBV19 to TRBJ1-1; D may be TRBD1 (6 bases). The TCR comes from a woman aged 55-70 years who had recovered from COVID-19. Sequencing was done on a sample of PBMCs or T cells enriched from blood (not recorded which). CDR3 DNA: TGTGCCAGTAGTATTGAGGGGGTGGAAGCTTTCTTT. Translating it yields CASSIEGVEAFF.